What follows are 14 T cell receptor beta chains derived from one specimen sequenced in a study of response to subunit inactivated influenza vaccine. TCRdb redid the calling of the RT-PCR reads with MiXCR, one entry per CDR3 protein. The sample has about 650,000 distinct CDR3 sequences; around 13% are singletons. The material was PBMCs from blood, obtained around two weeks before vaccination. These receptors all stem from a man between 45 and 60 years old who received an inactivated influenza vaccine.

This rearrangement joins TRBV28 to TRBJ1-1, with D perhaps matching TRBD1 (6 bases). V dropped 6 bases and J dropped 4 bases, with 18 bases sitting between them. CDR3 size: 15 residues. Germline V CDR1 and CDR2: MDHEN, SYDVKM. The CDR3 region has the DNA TGTGCCAGCAGGGCGACGGGGGGCGGGGGCACTGAAGCTTTCTTT. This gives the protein CASRATGGGGTEAFF. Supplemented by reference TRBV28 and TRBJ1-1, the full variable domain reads DVKVTQSSRYLVKRTGEKVFLECVQDMDHENMFWYRQDPGLGLRLIYFSYDVKMKEKGDIPEGYSVSREKKERFSLILESASTNQTSMYLCASRATGGGGTEAFFGQGTRLTVV.

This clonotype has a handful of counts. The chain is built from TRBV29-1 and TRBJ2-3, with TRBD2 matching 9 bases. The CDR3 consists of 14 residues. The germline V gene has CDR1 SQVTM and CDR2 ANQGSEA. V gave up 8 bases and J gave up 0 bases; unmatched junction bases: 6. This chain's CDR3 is CSLSGGPSTDTQYF. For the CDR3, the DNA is TGCAGCCTTAGCGGGGGACCGAGCACAGATACGCAGTATTTT.

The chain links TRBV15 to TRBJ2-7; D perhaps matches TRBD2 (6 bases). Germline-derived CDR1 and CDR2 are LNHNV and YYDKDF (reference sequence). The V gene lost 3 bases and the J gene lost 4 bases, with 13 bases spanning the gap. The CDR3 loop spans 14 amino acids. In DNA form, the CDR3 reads TGTGCCACCAGCAGGGGAGGAGGGGCTTACGAGCAGTACTTC. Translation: CATSRGGGAYEQYF.

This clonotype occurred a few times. CDR3 sequence reads: CASSGDTGSQPGQPQHF. The CDR3 region has the DNA TGTGCCAGCAGCGGGGATACAGGGTCCCAACCAGGTCAGCCCCAGCATTTT. V usage is TRBV11-2 and J usage is TRBJ1-5; tentatively, D is TRBD1 (6 bases). The CDR3 consists of 17 residues. Germline CDR1 is SGHAT and CDR2 is FQNNGV. Trimming left V 5 bases short and J 6 bases short, with 23 bases between.

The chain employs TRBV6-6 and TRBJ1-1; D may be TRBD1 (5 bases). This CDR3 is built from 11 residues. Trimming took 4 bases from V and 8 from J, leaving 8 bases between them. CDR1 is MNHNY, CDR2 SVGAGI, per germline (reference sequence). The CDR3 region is CASSSAGEAFF. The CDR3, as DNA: TGTGCCAGCAGTTCCGCAGGGGAAGCTTTCTTT.

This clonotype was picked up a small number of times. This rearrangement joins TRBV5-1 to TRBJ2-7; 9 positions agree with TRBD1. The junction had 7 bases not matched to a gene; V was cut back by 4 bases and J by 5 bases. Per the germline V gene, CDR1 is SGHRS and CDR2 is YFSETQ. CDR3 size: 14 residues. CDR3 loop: CASSTGQGPHEQYF. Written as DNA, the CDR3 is TGCGCCAGCAGCACCGGACAGGGGCCCCACGAGCAGTACTTC.

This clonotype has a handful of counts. The CDR3 DNA sequence: TGTGCCAGCAGTTTATCTGTGGACAGTTATTACAATGAGCAGTTCTTC. Residues: CASSLSVDSYYNEQFF. V and J are TRBV27 and TRBJ2-1, with D tentatively TRBD1 (6 bases). The length of the CDR3 is 16 residues. V lost 0 bases, J lost 4 bases, and 13 bases lay in between. Germline CDR1 is MNHEY and CDR2 is SMNVEV (reference sequence).

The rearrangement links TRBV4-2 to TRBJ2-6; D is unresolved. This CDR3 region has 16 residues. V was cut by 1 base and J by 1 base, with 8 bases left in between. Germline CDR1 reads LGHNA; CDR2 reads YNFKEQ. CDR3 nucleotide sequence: TGTGCCAGCAGCCAAGTTTCAGCGTCTGGGGCCAACGTCCTGACTTTC. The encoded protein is CASSQVSASGANVLTF.

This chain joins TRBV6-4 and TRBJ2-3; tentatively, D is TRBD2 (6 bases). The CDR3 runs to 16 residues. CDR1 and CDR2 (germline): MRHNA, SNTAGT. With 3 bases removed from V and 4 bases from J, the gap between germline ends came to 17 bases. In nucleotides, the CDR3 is TGTGCCAGCAGTGAGTTTCTTCGCGGGAATTCAGATACGCAGTATTTT. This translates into CASSEFLRGNSDTQYF.

The CDR3 DNA reads as TGTGCCAGCAGCCAAGCGGGAGCGGGTCGAGGAGAGACCCAGTACTTC. As protein: CASSQAGAGRGETQYF. This chain links TRBV3-1 with TRBJ2-5, with TRBD2 as a possible D gene (6 bases). The CDR3 runs to 16 residues. Deletions cut 1 base from V and 4 bases from J, with 16 bases between. Looked up from germline, CDR1 is LGHDT and CDR2 is YNNKEL (reference sequence).

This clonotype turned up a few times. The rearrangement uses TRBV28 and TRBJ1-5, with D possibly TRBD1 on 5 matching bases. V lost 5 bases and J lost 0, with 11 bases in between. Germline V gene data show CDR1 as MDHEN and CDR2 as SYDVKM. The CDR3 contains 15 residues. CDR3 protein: CASSPTDLSNQPQHF. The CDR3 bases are TGTGCCAGCAGTCCGACAGATCTTAGCAATCAGCCCCAGCATTTT.

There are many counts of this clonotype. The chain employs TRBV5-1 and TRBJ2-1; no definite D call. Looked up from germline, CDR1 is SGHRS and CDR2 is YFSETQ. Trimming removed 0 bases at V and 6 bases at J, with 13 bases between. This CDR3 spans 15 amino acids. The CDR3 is CASSLVSPKVNEQFF. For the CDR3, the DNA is TGCGCCAGCAGCTTGGTTAGCCCAAAGGTCAATGAGCAGTTCTTC.

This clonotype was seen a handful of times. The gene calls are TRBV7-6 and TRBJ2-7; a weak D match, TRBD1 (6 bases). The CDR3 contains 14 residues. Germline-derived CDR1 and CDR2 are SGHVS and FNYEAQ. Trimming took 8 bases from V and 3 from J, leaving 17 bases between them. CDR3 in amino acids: CASGTRDNFYEQYF. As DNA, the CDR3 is TGTGCCAGCGGTACTCGGGACAACTTCTACGAGCAGTACTTC.

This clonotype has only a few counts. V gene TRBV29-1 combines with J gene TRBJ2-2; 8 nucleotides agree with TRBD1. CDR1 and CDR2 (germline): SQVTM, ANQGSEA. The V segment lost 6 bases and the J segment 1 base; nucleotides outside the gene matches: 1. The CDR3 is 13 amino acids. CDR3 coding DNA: TGCAGCGTGGACAGGGAGAACACCGGGGAGCTGTTTTTT. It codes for CSVDRENTGELFF.